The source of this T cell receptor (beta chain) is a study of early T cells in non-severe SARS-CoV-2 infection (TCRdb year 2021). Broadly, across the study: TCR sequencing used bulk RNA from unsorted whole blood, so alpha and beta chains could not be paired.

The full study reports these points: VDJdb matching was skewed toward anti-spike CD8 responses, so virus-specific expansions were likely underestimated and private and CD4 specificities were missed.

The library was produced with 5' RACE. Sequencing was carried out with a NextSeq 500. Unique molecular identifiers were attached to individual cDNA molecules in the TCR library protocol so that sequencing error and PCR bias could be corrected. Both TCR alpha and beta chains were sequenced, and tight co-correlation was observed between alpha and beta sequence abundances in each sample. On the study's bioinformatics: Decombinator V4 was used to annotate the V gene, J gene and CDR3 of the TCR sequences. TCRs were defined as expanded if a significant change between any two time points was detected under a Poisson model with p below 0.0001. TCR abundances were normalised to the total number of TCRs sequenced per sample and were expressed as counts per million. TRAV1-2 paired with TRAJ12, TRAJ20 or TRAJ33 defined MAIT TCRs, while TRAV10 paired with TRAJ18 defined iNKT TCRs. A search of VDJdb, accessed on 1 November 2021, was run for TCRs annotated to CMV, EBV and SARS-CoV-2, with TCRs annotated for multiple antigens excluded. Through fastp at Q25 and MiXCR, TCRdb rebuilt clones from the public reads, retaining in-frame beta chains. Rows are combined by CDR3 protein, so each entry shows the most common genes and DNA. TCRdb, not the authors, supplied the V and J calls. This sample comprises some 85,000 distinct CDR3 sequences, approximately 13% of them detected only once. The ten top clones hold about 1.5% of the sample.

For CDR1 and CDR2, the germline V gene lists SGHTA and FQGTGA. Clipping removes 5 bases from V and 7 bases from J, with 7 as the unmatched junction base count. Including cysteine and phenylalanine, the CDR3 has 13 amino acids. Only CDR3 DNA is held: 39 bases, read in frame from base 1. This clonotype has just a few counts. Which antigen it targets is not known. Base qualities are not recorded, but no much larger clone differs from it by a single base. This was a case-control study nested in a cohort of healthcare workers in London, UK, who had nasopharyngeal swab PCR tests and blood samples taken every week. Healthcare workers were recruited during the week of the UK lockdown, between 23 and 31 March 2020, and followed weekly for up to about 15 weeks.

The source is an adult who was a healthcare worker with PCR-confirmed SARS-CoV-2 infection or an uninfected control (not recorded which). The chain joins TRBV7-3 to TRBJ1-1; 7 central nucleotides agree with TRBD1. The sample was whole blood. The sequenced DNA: TGTGCCAGCAGCAGAACAGGGGCGAGTGAAGCTTTCTTT. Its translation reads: CASSRTGASEAFF.